This T cell receptor (beta chain) came from a study of identical twins. TCRdb used MiXCR to reprocess the 5' RACE reads, holding one entry per CDR3 protein. The table lists a few hundred thousand distinct CDR3 sequences, about 12% of them singletons. Trimming pared 0 bases from V and 6 bases from J, leaving 9 bases between. Germline CDR1 reads LGHDT; CDR2 reads YNNKEL (reference sequence). The CDR3 is 14 amino acids. The table lists this clonotype with a few counts. These data also formed part of another study, on yellow fever vaccine responses in identical twins.

This receptor was obtained from a woman aged 18-29 years in good health. The chain links TRBV3-1 to TRBJ2-1; D uncertain. The sample comprised CD8+ T cells sorted from blood. In DNA form, the CDR3 reads TGTGCCAGCAGCCAAGATGTAGGGTTCAATGAGCAGTTCTTC. Encoded protein: CASSQDVGFNEQFF.